These 20 T cell receptor beta chains came from one sample sequenced in a study of blood T cell repertoires in COVID-19 (dated by TCRdb to the early 2020s). Library prep was done by the immunoSEQ multiplex PCR assay. TCRdb obtained this table from immuneACCESS and retained in-frame rearrangements with V and J assigned. These tables miss some clones; where compared with another copy, unresolved V genes account for less than half of the shortfall, and the remainder is unexplained. The sample table contains 180,000 or so clones; only one count was recorded for approximately 86% of them. The top ten clonotypes cover 2.9% of the sample. Sequenced input: peripheral blood. Every receptor here comes from a woman aged 25 to 45 with active or convalescent COVID-19.

The chain combines TRBV6-1 with TRBJ1-2, with TRBD1 as a possible D gene (6 bases). This CDR3 comprises 15 residues. Germline V CDR1 and CDR2: MNHNS, SASEGT. Trimming took off 1 base at V and 2 bases at J, with 11 bases between the two ends. In nucleotides, the CDR3 is TGTGCCAGCAGTGAAGGTTGGGGGCCCAACTATGGCTACACCTTC. Protein product: CASSEGWGPNYGYTF.

This clone was observed a handful of times. The genes are TRBV6-4 and TRBJ1-2, with D possibly TRBD1 on 5 matching bases. Germline V lookup: CDR1 MRHNA, CDR2 SNTAGT. Trimming stripped 2 bases from V and 7 bases from J, with 8 bases between. The CDR3 spans 12 residues. The CDR3 region has the DNA TGTGCCAGCAGTGACGTAGGGGTTGGCTACACCTTC. Translation: CASSDVGVGYTF.

The chain couples TRBV25-1 to TRBJ1-2; no reliable D call. The V and J ends lost 2 bases and 4 bases respectively, with 5 bases between them. This CDR3 comprises 12 residues. In germline, CDR1 is MGHDK, CDR2 SYGVNS. The CDR3: CASSENSYGYTF. CDR3 sequence (DNA): TGTGCCAGCAGTGAAAACAGCTATGGCTACACCTTC.

V is TRBV3-1 (or the pseudogene TRBV3-2) and J is TRBJ1-6; a possible D gene is TRBD1 (6 bases). Between the trimmed V and J ends, which lost 3 bases and 7 bases, there was a span of 13 bases. From germline, CDR1 is LGHDT and CDR2 YNNKEL (reference sequence). This CDR3 region has 15 residues. The CDR3 is CASSQGDRRNSPLHF. DNA of the CDR3: TGTGCCAGCAGCCAGGGTGACAGGAGGAATTCACCCCTCCACTTT.

Only one count was recorded for this clone. This rearrangement joins TRBV5-5 to TRBJ1-1, with 8 bases that match TRBD1. V was pared by 4 bases and J by 5 bases, with 7 bases of the junction left unmatched. Germline CDR1 is SGHKS and CDR2 is YYEKEE (reference sequence). The CDR3 loop spans 14 amino acids. CDR3 DNA: TGTGCCAGCAGCCCTAGGACAGGGAGGACTGAAGCTTTCTTT. Residues: CASSPRTGRTEAFF.

The chain couples TRBV10-3 to TRBJ1-2; D is perhaps TRBD1 (5 bases). The V gene's germline CDR1 is ENHRY and CDR2 SYGVKD. The CDR3 totals 14 residues. Trimming pared 0 bases from V and 8 bases from J, leaving 13 bases between. The CDR3 loop reads CAISESVRAGGYTF. CDR3 in DNA: TGTGCCATCAGTGAGTCGGTCAGGGCCGGGGGCTACACCTTC.

The V and J genes are TRBV5-4 and TRBJ2-7; the match to TRBD2 covers 9 bases. CDR1 is SGHNT, CDR2 YYREEE, per germline (reference sequence). The V segment lost 4 bases and the J segment 2 bases; nucleotides outside the gene matches: 1. The CDR3 contains 13 residues. This CDR3 reads CASSIAGAYEQYF. CDR3 bases: TGTGCCAGCAGCATAGCGGGGGCCTACGAGCAGTACTTC.

CDR3 sequence reads: CASSPGTSVVTGELFF. The CDR3 DNA reads TGTGCCAGCAGTCCCGGGACTAGCGTTGTCACCGGGGAGCTGTTTTTT. This chain joins TRBV5-6 and TRBJ2-2; 10 nucleotides match TRBD2. CDR1 is SGHDT and CDR2 is YYEEEE in the germline V gene. The CDR3 has 16 amino acids. V trimming: 5 bases; J trimming: 4 bases; junction bases outside the gene matches: 8.

The chain uses TRBV7-9 and TRBJ1-2, with a possible D match to TRBD1 (5 bases). The germline V gene has CDR1 SEHNR and CDR2 FQNEAQ (reference sequence). The length of the CDR3 is 16 residues. V was trimmed by 4 bases and J by 4 bases, leaving 19 bases between them. CDR3 nucleotide sequence: TGTGCCAGCAGCTCCACCTCAGGGAATCTCCCCTATGGCTACACCTTC. It codes for CASSSTSGNLPYGYTF.

This chain uses TRBV28 with TRBJ2-1; D is perhaps TRBD2 (5 bases). This CDR3 region has 13 residues. Deletions cut 4 bases from V and 9 bases from J, with 13 bases between. In germline, CDR1 is MDHEN, CDR2 SYDVKM. CDR3 sequence (DNA): TGTGCCAGCAGTTCTCTAAACGCGGGTGAGCAGTTCTTC. This translates into CASSSLNAGEQFF.

The gene calls are TRBV29-1 and TRBJ2-1, with D tentatively TRBD2 (5 bases). Germline CDR1 is SQVTM and CDR2 is ANQGSEA. V lost 2 bases and J lost 15, with 14 bases in between. CDR3 size: 11 residues. In DNA, the CDR3 is TGCAGCGTTGAACGCGGGTGGAGGAGGTTCTTC. Translated: CSVERGWRRFF.

In DNA form, the CDR3 reads TGTGCCAGCAGCGTAGCTGGGGGGGGACTAGTTGTGAATGAGCAGTTCTTC. It is translated as CASSVAGGGLVVNEQFF. This rearrangement joins TRBV9 to TRBJ2-1; 8 bases line up with TRBD2. Per the germline V gene, CDR1 is SGDLS and CDR2 is YYNGEE. CDR3 length: 17 amino acids. V shed 0 bases, J shed 7 bases, and the junction held 12 bases outside the gene matches.

The CDR3 bases are TGTGCCAGCAGTTGGGGCGGAGGCTACACCTTC. Translating gives CASSWGGGYTF. The V call is TRBV3-1 (or the pseudogene TRBV3-2), the J call TRBJ1-2; D might be TRBD1 (5 bases). The V end lost 6 bases, the J end lost 8 bases, and 10 bases lay between the germline ends. The CDR3 totals 11 residues. The V gene's germline CDR1 is LGHDT and CDR2 YNNKEL (reference sequence).

V is TRBV11-2 and J is TRBJ2-5, with D possibly TRBD2 on 5 matching bases. Trimming left V 5 bases short and J 2 bases short, with 15 bases between. This CDR3 region has 15 residues. Germline CDR1 SGHAT, CDR2 FQNNGV. The CDR3: CASSQGNGEQETQYF. The DNA of the CDR3 is TGTGCCAGCAGCCAAGGAAATGGGGAGCAAGAGACCCAGTACTTC.

As concerns this clone: Other nucleotide sequences from this sample produce the same CDR3. The rearrangement uses TRBV18 and TRBJ2-7; no definite D call. The CDR3 covers 14 residues. The V end lost 0 bases, the J end lost 1 base, and 7 bases lay between the germline ends. Germline assignment: CDR1 KGHSH and CDR2 LQKENI. CDR3 bases: TGTGCCAGCTCACCACCGTCAGGATCCTACGAGCAGTACTTC. It yields the protein CASSPPSGSYEQYF.

This chain connects TRBV15 to TRBJ2-7; 7 nucleotides agree with TRBD2. V shed 1 base, J shed 6 bases, and the junction held 3 bases outside the gene matches. The germline V gene has CDR1 LNHNV and CDR2 YYDKDF (reference sequence). This CDR3 has 13 amino acids. CDR3 DNA sequence: TGTGCCACCAGCAGAGGGCGGGGGAGCGAGCAGTACTTC. Translating gives CATSRGRGSEQYF. Combining the CDR3 with reference TRBV15 and TRBJ2-7 gives the whole variable domain DAMVIQNPRYQVTQFGKPVTLSCSQTLNHNVMYWYQQKSSQAPKLLFHYYDKDFNNEADTPDNFQSRRPNTSFCFLDIRSPGLGDTAMYLCATSRGRGSEQYFGPGTRLTVT.

V gene TRBV4-2 combines with J gene TRBJ2-7; 11 bases match TRBD1. The length of the CDR3 is 16 residues. Germline values: CDR1 LGHNA, CDR2 YNFKEQ. J lost 2 bases, V lost 2 bases, and 5 bases had no gene match. Here the CDR3 reads CASSQNGQGAAYEQYF. The CDR3 nucleotides read TGTGCCAGCAGCCAAAACGGACAGGGGGCCGCCTACGAGCAGTACTTC.

The V and J genes are TRBV7-9 and TRBJ1-1; D uncertain. From germline, CDR1 is SEHNR and CDR2 FQNEAQ (reference sequence). V lost 1 base and J lost 0, with 18 bases in between. This CDR3 is 18 amino acids long. CDR3 protein: CASSLDMGWQTMNTEAFF. The CDR3 DNA sequence: TGTGCCAGCAGCTTAGATATGGGTTGGCAGACTATGAACACTGAAGCTTTCTTT.

The CDR3 nucleotides read TGTGCCAGCAGCTTGGCGGGACAGGGTCGGTATGGCTACACCTTC. Its protein product is CASSLAGQGRYGYTF. The chain links TRBV5-5 to TRBJ1-2; 9 bases are a match to TRBD1. The CDR3 is made up of 15 amino acids. Germline V gives CDR1 SGHKS, CDR2 YYEKEE (reference sequence). The V and J ends lost 0 bases and 5 bases, in that order; junction bases with no gene match: 5.

This clone was counted only a few times. V and J are TRBV2 and TRBJ2-3; 7 positions agree with TRBD2. The CDR3 spans 14 residues. V was clipped by 1 base and J by 5 bases; unmatched bases: 3. Germline loops: CDR1 SNHLY, CDR2 FYNNEI. In DNA, the CDR3 is TGTGCCAGCAGTGAAGAGCGGGGTGGAGATACGCAGTATTTT. It translates to CASSEERGGDTQYF. Looking up the rest from reference TRBV2 and TRBJ2-3 gives the full variable domain: EPEVTQTPSHQVTQMGQEVILRCVPISNHLYFYWYRQILGQKVEFLVSFYNNEISEKSEIFDDQFSVERPDGSNFTLKIRSTKLEDSAMYFCASSEERGGDTQYFGPGTRLTVL.